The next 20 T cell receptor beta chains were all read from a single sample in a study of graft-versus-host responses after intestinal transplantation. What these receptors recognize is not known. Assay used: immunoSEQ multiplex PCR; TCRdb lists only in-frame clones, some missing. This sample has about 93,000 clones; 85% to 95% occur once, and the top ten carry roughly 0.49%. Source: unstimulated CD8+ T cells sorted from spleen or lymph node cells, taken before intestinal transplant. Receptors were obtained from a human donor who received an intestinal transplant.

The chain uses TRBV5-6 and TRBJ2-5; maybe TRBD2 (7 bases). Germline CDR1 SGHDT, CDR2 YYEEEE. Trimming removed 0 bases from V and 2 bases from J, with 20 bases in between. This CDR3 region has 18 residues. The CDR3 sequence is CASSLGGGGAQGQETQYF. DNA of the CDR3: TGTGCCAGCAGCTTGGGCGGTGGGGGGGCCCAGGGGCAAGAGACCCAGTACTTC.

In nucleotides, the CDR3 is TGCGCCAGCAGCCAAGAGGCAGGTTCCACCGGGGAGCTGTTTTTT. Its protein is CASSQEAGSTGELFF. This chain connects TRBV4-1 to TRBJ2-2; D is uncertain. V lost 0 bases to trimming and J lost 4 bases, with 9 bases between them. This CDR3 has 15 amino acids. Germline values: CDR1 MGHRA, CDR2 YSYEKL.

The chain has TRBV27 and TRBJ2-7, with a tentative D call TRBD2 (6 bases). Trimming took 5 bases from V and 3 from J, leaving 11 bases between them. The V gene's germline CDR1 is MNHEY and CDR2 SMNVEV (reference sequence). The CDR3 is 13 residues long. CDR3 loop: CASSLGRDYEQYF. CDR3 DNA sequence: TGTGCCAGCAGTCTCGGGCGGGACTACGAGCAGTACTTC.

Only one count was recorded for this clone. This chain's CDR3 is CASSLAGAGGYTF. CDR3 in DNA: TGTGCCAGCAGCTTGGCGGGAGCAGGAGGCTACACCTTC. The chain combines TRBV5-5 with TRBJ1-2; D is undetermined. CDR1 SGHKS and CDR2 YYEKEE come from the germline V gene (reference sequence). The CDR3 spans 13 residues. V gave up 0 bases and J gave up 8 bases, with 11 bases separating them.

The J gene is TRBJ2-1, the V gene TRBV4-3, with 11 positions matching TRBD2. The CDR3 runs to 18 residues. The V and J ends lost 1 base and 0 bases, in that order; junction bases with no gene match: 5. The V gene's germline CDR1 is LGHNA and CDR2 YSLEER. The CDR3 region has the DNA TGCGCCAGCAGCCAAGCGGTAGCGGGGGGGAGCTCCTACAATGAGCAGTTCTTC. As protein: CASSQAVAGGSSYNEQFF.

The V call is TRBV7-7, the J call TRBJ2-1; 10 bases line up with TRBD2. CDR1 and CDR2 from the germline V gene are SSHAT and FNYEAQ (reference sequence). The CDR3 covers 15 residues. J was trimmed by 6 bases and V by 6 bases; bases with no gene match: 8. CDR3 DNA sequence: TGTGCCAGCAGACTCCCGGGACTAGCGATCAATGAGCAGTTCTTC. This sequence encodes CASRLPGLAINEQFF. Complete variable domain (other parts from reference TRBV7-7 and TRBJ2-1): GAGVSQSPRYKVTKRGQDVTLRCDPISSHATLYWYQQALGQGPEFLTYFNYEAQPDKSGLPSDRFSAERPEGSISTLTIQRTEQRDSAMYRCASRLPGLAINEQFFGPGTRLTVL.

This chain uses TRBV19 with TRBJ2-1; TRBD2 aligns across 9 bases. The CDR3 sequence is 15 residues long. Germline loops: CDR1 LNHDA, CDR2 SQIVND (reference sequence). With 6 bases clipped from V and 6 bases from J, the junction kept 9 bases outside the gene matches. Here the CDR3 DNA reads TGTGCCAGTAGGGTAGCGGGGGCCAGTCTCAATGAGCAGTTCTTC. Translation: CASRVAGASLNEQFF.

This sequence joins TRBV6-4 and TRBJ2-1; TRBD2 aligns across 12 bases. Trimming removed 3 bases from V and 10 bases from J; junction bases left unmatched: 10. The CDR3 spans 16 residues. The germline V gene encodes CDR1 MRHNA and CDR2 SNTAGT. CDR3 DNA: TGTGCCAGCAGTGAGAGGACCGGGACTAGCGGGTCCGAGCAGTTCTTC. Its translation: CASSERTGTSGSEQFF.

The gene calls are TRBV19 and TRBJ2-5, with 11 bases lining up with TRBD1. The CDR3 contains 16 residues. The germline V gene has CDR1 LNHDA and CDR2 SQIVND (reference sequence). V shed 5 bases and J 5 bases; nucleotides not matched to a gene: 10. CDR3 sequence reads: CASSAGQGDVGETQYF. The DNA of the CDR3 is TGTGCCAGTAGTGCGGGACAGGGGGATGTTGGGGAGACCCAGTACTTC. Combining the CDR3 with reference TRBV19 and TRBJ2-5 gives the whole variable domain DGGITQSPKYLFRKEGQNVTLSCEQNLNHDAMYWYRQDPGQGLRLIYYSQIVNDFQKGDIAEGYSVSREKKESFPLTVTSAQKNPTAFYLCASSAGQGDVGETQYFGPGTRLLVL.

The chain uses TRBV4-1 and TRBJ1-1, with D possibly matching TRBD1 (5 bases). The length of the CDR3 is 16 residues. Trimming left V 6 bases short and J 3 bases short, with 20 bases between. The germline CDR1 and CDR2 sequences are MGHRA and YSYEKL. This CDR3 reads CASRPGGKDIYTEAFF. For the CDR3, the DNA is TGCGCCAGCAGGCCGGGGGGTAAGGACATATACACTGAAGCTTTCTTT.

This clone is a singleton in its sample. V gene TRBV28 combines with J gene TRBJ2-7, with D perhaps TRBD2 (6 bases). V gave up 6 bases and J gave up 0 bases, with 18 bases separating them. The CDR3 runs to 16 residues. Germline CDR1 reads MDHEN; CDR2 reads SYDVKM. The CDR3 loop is CASSPLGGVDSYEQYF. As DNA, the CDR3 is TGTGCCAGCAGCCCCTTGGGAGGTGTAGACTCCTACGAGCAGTACTTC.

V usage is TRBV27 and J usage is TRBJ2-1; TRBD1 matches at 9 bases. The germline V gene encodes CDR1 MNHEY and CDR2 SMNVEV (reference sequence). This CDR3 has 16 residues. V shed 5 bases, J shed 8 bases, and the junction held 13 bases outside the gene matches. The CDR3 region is CASSAASGDRADEQFF. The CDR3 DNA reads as TGTGCCAGCAGTGCGGCGAGCGGGGACAGGGCCGATGAGCAGTTCTTC.

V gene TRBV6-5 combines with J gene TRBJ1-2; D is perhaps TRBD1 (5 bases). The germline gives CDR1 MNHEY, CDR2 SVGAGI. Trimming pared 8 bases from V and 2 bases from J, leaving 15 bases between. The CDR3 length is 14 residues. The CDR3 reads CASGDSPLNYGYTF. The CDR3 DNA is TGTGCCAGCGGCGACAGCCCCCTGAACTATGGCTACACCTTC.

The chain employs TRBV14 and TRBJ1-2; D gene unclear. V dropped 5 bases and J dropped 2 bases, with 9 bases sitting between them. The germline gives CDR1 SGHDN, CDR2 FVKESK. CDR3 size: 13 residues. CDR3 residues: CASSAASNYGYTF. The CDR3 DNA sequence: TGTGCCAGCAGCGCGGCCTCGAACTATGGCTACACCTTC.

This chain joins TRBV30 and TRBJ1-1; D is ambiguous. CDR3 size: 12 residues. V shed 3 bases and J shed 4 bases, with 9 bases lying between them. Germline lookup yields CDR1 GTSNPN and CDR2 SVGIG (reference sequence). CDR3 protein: CAWRRSGTEAFF. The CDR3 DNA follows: TGTGCCTGGAGAAGGTCGGGCACTGAAGCTTTCTTT.

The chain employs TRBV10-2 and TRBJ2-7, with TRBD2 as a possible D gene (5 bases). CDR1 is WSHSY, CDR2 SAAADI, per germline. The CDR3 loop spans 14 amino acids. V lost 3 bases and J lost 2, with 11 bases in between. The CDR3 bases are TGCGCCAGCAGTGATCGGGGAGAGGCCTACGAGCAGTACTTC. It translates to CASSDRGEAYEQYF.

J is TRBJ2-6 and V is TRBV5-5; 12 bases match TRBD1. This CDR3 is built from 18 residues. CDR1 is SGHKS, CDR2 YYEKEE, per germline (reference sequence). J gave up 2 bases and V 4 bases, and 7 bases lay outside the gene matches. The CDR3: CASSPGDRGLPGANVLTF. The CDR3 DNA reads TGTGCCAGCAGCCCCGGGGACAGGGGGCTTCCTGGGGCCAACGTCCTGACTTTC.

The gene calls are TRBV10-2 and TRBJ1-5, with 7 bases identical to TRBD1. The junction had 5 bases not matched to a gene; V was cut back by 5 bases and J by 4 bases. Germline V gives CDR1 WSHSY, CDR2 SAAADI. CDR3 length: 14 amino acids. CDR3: CASSRGPCNQPQHF. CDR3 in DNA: TGCGCCAGCAGTAGGGGGCCATGTAATCAGCCCCAGCATTTT.

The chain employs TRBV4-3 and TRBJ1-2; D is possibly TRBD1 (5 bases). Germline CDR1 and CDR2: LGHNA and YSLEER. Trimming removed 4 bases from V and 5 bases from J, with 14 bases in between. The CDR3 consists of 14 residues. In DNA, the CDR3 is TGCGCCAGCAGCCGCGATGGGGAGGGGTATGGCTACACCTTC. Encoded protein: CASSRDGEGYGYTF.

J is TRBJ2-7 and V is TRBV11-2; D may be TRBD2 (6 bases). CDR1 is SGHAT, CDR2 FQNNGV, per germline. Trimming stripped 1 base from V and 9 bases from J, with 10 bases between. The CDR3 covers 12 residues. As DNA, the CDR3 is TGTGCCAGCAGCTTAGGTGCGGAGGGGCAGTACTTC. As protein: CASSLGAEGQYF.